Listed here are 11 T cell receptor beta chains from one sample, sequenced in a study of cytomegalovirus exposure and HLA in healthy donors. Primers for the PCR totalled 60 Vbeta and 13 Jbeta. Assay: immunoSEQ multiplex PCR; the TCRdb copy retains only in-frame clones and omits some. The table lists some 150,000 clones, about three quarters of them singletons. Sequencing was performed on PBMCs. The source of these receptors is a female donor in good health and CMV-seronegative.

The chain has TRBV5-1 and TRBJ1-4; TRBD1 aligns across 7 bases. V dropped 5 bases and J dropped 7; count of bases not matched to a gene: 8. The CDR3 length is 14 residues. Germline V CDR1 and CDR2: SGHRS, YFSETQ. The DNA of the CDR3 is TGCGCCAGCAGACGACAGGGAGCGGGTGAAAAACTGTTTTTT. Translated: CASRRQGAGEKLFF. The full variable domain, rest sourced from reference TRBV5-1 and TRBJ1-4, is KAGVTQTPRYLIKTRGQQVTLSCSPISGHRSVSWYQQTPGQGLQFLFEYFSETQRNKGNFPGRFSGRQFSNSRSEMNVSTLELGDSALYLCASRRQGAGEKLFFGSGTQLSVL.

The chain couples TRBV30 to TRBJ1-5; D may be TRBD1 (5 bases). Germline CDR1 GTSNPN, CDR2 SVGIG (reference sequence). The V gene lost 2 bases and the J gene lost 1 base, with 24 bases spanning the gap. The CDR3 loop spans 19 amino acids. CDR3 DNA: TGTGCCTGGAGTCCCCGGGGGGGGAGTCTATATAGGAGCAATCAGCCCCAGCATTTT. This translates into CAWSPRGGSLYRSNQPQHF.

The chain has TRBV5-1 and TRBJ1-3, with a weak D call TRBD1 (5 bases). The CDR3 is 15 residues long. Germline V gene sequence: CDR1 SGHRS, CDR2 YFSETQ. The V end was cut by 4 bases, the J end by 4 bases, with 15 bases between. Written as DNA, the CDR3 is TGCGCCAGCAGCGCTGCAGGGCTTGAGGGAAACACCATATATTTT. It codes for CASSAAGLEGNTIYF. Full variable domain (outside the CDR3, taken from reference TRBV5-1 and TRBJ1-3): KAGVTQTPRYLIKTRGQQVTLSCSPISGHRSVSWYQQTPGQGLQFLFEYFSETQRNKGNFPGRFSGRQFSNSRSEMNVSTLELGDSALYLCASSAAGLEGNTIYFGEGSWLTVV.

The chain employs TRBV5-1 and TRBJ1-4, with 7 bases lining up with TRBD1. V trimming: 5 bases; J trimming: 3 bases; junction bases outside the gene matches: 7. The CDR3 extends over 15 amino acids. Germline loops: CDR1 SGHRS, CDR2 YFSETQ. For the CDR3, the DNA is TGCGCCAGCAGTACCACAGGGGATTCTAATGAAAAACTGTTTTTT. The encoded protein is CASSTTGDSNEKLFF.

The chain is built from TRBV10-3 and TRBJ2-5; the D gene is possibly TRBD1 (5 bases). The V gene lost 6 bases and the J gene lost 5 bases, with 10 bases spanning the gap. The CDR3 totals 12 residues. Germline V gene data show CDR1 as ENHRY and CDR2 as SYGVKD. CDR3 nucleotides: TGTGCCATCAGCGACAGCGAGGAGACCCAGTACTTC. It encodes CAISDSEETQYF.

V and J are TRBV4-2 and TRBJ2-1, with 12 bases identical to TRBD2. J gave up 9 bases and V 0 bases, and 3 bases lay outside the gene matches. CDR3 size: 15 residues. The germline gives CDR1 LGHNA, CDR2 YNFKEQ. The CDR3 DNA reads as TGTGCCAGCAGCCAAGATCAGGGACTAGCGGGTGAGCAGTTCTTC. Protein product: CASSQDQGLAGEQFF.

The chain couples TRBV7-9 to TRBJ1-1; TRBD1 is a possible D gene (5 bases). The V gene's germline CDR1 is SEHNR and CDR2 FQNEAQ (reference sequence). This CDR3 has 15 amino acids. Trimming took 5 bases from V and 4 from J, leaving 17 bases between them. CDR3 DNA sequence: TGTGCCAGCAGCCAGGGCCAGGGAAGGACCACTGAAGCTTTCTTT. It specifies CASSQGQGRTTEAFF.

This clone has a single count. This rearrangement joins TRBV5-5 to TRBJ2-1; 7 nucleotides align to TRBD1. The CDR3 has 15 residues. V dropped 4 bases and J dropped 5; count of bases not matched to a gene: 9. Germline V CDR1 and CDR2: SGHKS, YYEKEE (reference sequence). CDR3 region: CASSARGWADNEQFF. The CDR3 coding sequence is TGTGCCAGCAGCGCCAGGGGGTGGGCCGACAATGAGCAGTTCTTC.

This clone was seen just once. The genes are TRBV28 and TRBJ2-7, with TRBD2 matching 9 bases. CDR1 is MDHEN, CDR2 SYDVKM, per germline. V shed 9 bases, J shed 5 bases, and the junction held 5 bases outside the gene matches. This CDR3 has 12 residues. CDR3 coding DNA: TGTGCCAGTCGTAGCGGGAGCCACGAGCAGTACTTC. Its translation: CASRSGSHEQYF. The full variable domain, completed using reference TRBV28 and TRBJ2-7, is DVKVTQSSRYLVKRTGEKVFLECVQDMDHENMFWYRQDPGLGLRLIYFSYDVKMKEKGDIPEGYSVSREKKERFSLILESASTNQTSMYLCASRSGSHEQYFGPGTRLTVT.

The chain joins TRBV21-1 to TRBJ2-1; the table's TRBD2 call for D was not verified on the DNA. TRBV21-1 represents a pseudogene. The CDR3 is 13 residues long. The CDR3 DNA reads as TGTGCCAGCGAGGCTAGCGGTGCCAATGAGCAGTTCTTC. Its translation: CASEASGANEQFF.

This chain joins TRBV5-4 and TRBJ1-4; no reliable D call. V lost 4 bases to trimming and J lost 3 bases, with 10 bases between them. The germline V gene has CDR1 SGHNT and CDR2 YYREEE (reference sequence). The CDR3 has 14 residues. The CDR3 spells CASSVSGSNEKLFF. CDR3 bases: TGTGCCAGCAGCGTATCCGGGTCTAATGAAAAACTGTTTTTT. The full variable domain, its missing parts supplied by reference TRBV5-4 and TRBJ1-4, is ETGVTQSPTHLIKTRGQQVTLRCSSQSGHNTVSWYQQALGQGPQFIFQYYREEENGRGNFPPRFSGLQFPNYSSELNVNALELDDSALYLCASSVSGSNEKLFFGSGTQLSVL.